This T cell receptor beta chain was found in a study of T cells in Graves' hyperthyroidism and ophthalmopathy. V gave up 3 bases and J gave up 2 bases, with 11 bases separating them. The germline V gene has CDR1 DFQATT and CDR2 SNEGSKA (reference sequence). CDR3 size: 13 residues. The PBMCs had their origin in less than 13 ml of fresh peripheral blood. Regions amplified from RNA transcripts were the TCR beta CDR3 regions. The TCR CDR3 first-round RT-PCR relied on the HTBI primer set. TCRdb reprocessed the multiplex PCR reads with MiXCR, giving one entry per CDR3 protein. Counted here are 550,000 to 600,000 distinct CDR3 sequences, over 15% occurring once; the ten biggest clones make up under 20%. In this sample, this clonotype turned up many times.

This sequence originates from a woman younger than 30 with Graves' hyperthyroidism. Input material: blood. The chain links TRBV20-1 to TRBJ2-7; D is unclear. CDR3 protein: CSARSRRPYEQYF. For the CDR3, the DNA is TGCAGTGCTAGGTCCCGCCGCCCCTACGAGCAGTACTTC.